This TCR beta chain originates from a study of cytomegalovirus exposure and HLA in healthy donors. Notes on the study in general: In vitro data verified a few CMV-associated chains as specific for CMV antigens. While the bulk of TCR sequences proved rare, some public TCRs turned up in many donors.

Germline CDR1 reads SNHLY; CDR2 reads FYNNEI. The V segment lost 7 bases and the J segment 4 bases; nucleotides outside the gene matches: 10. The CDR3 loop spans 15 amino acids. This clone occurred once. Its antigen is undetermined. This table comes from immunoSEQ multiplex PCR, and its TCRdb copy is limited to in-frame clones, with some not included. Here the sample spans about 200,000 clones, around four fifths being singletons. The sequence came from a woman in her late teens or twenties in good health and CMV-seronegative. What was sequenced was PBMCs. The chain recombines TRBV2 with TRBJ1-3, with TRBD1 matching 7 bases. The CDR3, as DNA: TGTGCCAGCACCTCCCAACAGGGGAAAGGAAACACCATATATTTT. As protein: CASTSQQGKGNTIYF.